This entry lists 20 T cell receptor beta chains sequenced from one sample in a study of shared clonotypes between healthy human individuals. TCRdb's copy holds only in-frame clones and misses some; the assay was immunoSEQ multiplex PCR. The sample has about 510,000 clones; 95% to 97% are singletons. Sequenced material: naive CD4+ T cells sorted from blood. Subset described: CD45RA+ positively selected. The receptor source for this set is a woman aged 30 to 39 in good health.

As concerns this clone: This sample also contains other DNA sequences that code for the same CDR3. The chain links TRBV28 to TRBJ2-1, with 8 bases fitting TRBD2. Germline assignment: CDR1 MDHEN and CDR2 SYDVKM. The CDR3 is 15 amino acids. V shed 6 bases, J shed 0 bases, and the junction held 4 bases outside the gene matches. The CDR3 DNA reads as TGTGCCAGCAGCCTAAGCGGGAGCTCCTACAATGAGCAGTTCTTC. Protein sequence: CASSLSGSSYNEQFF.

The V and J genes are TRBV5-1 and TRBJ2-7; 7 bases line up with TRBD1. The CDR3 consists of 15 residues. Germline assignment: CDR1 SGHRS and CDR2 YFSETQ. Trimming at V came to 4 bases and at J to 3 bases, leaving 10 bases not matched to a gene. The CDR3 nucleotides read TGCGCCAGCAGCGCGACCGGGACAGCAATCTACGAGCAGTACTTC. Translated: CASSATGTAIYEQYF.

In this sample, this clone turned up once. V usage is TRBV14 and J usage is TRBJ2-6; D is ambiguous. Germline V gives CDR1 SGHDN, CDR2 FVKESK. The CDR3 has 15 residues. The V and J ends lost 6 bases and 0 bases respectively, with 9 bases between them. The CDR3 DNA reads TGTGCCAGCAGGCGACGGTACTCTGGGGCCAACGTCCTGACTTTC. Protein: CASRRRYSGANVLTF.

V usage is TRBV28 and J usage is TRBJ2-7; 11 positions match TRBD2. This CDR3 has 16 residues. V trimming: 5 bases; J trimming: 4 bases; junction bases outside the gene matches: 10. Germline V gene lookup returns CDR1 MDHEN and CDR2 SYDVKM. CDR3 DNA sequence: TGTGCCAGCAGTCCTCCACTAGCGGGAGAGAGATACGAGCAGTACTTC. Residues: CASSPPLAGERYEQYF.

The V gene is TRBV18, the J gene TRBJ2-3; possibly TRBD2 for D (5 bases). This CDR3 is 14 amino acids long. The germline gives CDR1 KGHSH, CDR2 LQKENI. Trimming took off 3 bases at V and 4 bases at J, with 11 bases between the two ends. The CDR3 nucleotides are TGTGCCAGCTCACCCGGACTCCCGTCAGATACGCAGTATTTT. Protein: CASSPGLPSDTQYF.

This clone was seen just once. The gene calls are TRBV6-6 and TRBJ2-5; 8 nucleotides agree with TRBD1. Germline assignment: CDR1 MNHNY and CDR2 SVGAGI (reference sequence). Germline trimming cut 6 bases from V and 6 bases from J; bases unmatched to any gene: 15. The CDR3 loop spans 16 amino acids. In DNA, the CDR3 is TGTGCCAGCAGCCCTCCCCGGACAGGGTTGATGCAGACCCAGTACTTC. Translated: CASSPPRTGLMQTQYF.

The genes are TRBV6-5 and TRBJ2-7; 8 nucleotides agree with TRBD1. With 2 bases clipped from V and 6 bases from J, the junction kept 6 bases outside the gene matches. Germline V CDR1 and CDR2: MNHEY, SVGAGI. This CDR3 is built from 14 residues. The CDR3 sequence is CASSYLDRVSEQYF. CDR3 coding DNA: TGTGCCAGCAGTTACCTGGACAGGGTCTCCGAGCAGTACTTC.

As regards this clone: The germline gene is not matched at one end of the junction; a read error may be the cause. The J gene is TRBJ2-7, the V gene TRBV6-1; TRBD2 matches at 8 bases. This CDR3 region has 17 residues. Germline loops: CDR1 MNHNS, CDR2 SASEGT. The CDR3 DNA reads as TGTGCCATCAGTGAGTACGGGATAGCGGGGAACTCCTACGAGCAGTACTTC. It translates to CAISEYGIAGNSYEQYF.

In this sample, this clone turned up once. The gene calls are TRBV27 and TRBJ2-3; the D is unclear. The V end was cut by 5 bases, the J end by 4 bases, with 10 bases between. The germline gives CDR1 MNHEY, CDR2 SMNVEV (reference sequence). The CDR3 consists of 13 residues. The DNA for the CDR3 is TGTGCCAGCAGTGTAACTCCTGCAGATACGCAGTATTTT. Its protein is CASSVTPADTQYF.

The V call is TRBV6-1, the J call TRBJ2-5; 10 bases align to TRBD2. Germline V gene data show CDR1 as MNHNS and CDR2 as SASEGT. V gave up 4 bases and J gave up 5 bases; unmatched junction bases: 19. The CDR3 covers 19 residues. The CDR3 coding sequence is TGTGCCAGCAGTGGCTTACCGGGACTAGCGACCCTGGGACAGGAGACCCAGTACTTC. Its protein is CASSGLPGLATLGQETQYF.

This chain uses TRBV7-9 with TRBJ2-1; tentatively, D is TRBD2 (6 bases). V was trimmed by 5 bases and J by 4 bases, leaving 9 bases between them. The CDR3 is made up of 13 amino acids. Germline V gene data show CDR1 as SEHNR and CDR2 as FQNEAQ (reference sequence). The CDR3 nucleotides read TGTGCCAGCAGCGGGGACTCGTACAATGAGCAGTTCTTC. This codes for CASSGDSYNEQFF.

The V gene is TRBV28, the J gene TRBJ1-1; D gene unclear. V shed 4 bases and J shed 0 bases, with 6 bases lying between them. The CDR3 covers 13 residues. Germline lookup yields CDR1 MDHEN and CDR2 SYDVKM. Written as DNA, the CDR3 is TGTGCCAGCAGTTCTCCTTTGAACACTGAAGCTTTCTTT. It encodes CASSSPLNTEAFF.

This chain joins TRBV28 and TRBJ2-7, with 13 bases aligning to TRBD2. Germline V gives CDR1 MDHEN, CDR2 SYDVKM. The CDR3 runs 14 residues. V shed 5 bases and J 4 bases; nucleotides not matched to a gene: 2. The CDR3 is CASSQGLAGYEQYF. CDR3 nucleotide sequence: TGTGCCAGCAGTCAGGGACTAGCGGGATACGAGCAGTACTTC.

V is TRBV5-5 and J is TRBJ1-3, with D maybe TRBD1 (5 bases). Germline CDR1 and CDR2: SGHKS and YYEKEE (reference sequence). The CDR3 extends over 15 amino acids. V was pared by 3 bases and J by 0 bases, with 10 bases between. CDR3 protein: CASSYDSSSGNTIYF. CDR3 bases: TGTGCCAGCAGCTACGACAGTTCCTCTGGAAACACCATATATTTT.

The rearrangement joins TRBV7-9 to TRBJ1-1; TRBD1 is a possible D gene (5 bases). CDR3 length: 15 residues. The V gene lost 0 bases and the J gene lost 2 bases, with 10 bases spanning the gap. Per germline, CDR1 SEHNR and CDR2 FQNEAQ (reference sequence). The CDR3 DNA sequence: TGTGCCAGCAGCTTAGCTTTCCAGGGAAACACTGAAGCTTTCTTT. Its translation: CASSLAFQGNTEAFF.

The gene calls are TRBV6-1 and TRBJ2-7, with D unclear. This CDR3 is built from 15 residues. V was clipped by 6 bases and J by 2 bases, with 17 bases between them. CDR1 and CDR2 from the germline V gene are MNHNS and SASEGT. This chain's CDR3 is CASRTIHAITYEQYF. DNA of the CDR3: TGTGCCAGCAGAACGATCCATGCCATAACCTACGAGCAGTACTTC.

This chain uses TRBV28 with TRBJ2-5; 14 bases are shared with TRBD2. CDR3 length equals 15 residues. The ends lost 6 bases at V and 4 bases at J; junction bases unmatched: 4. Germline V gene sequence: CDR1 MDHEN, CDR2 SYDVKM. The CDR3 bases are TGTGCCAGCAGCGGACTAGCGGGAGGTTCAGAGACCCAGTACTTC. Translation: CASSGLAGGSETQYF.

V usage is TRBV28 and J usage is TRBJ1-4; D is uncertain. The V end lost 7 bases, the J end lost 8 bases, and 8 bases lay between the germline ends. The germline CDR1 and CDR2 sequences are MDHEN and SYDVKM. The CDR3 has 11 amino acids. CDR3 DNA: TGTGCCAGCAAGGAGGAAGAAAAACTGTTTTTT. This gives the protein CASKEEEKLFF.

The rearrangement joins TRBV12-2 to TRBJ2-7; the table names TRBD1, a call not compared with the DNA. TRBV12-2 represents a pseudogene. The CDR3 spans 14 residues. The CDR3 loop reads CASRLGTGVREQYF. The CDR3, as DNA: TGTGCAAGTCGCTTAGGTACAGGTGTTCGCGAGCAGTACTTC.

The gene calls are TRBV2 and TRBJ2-1; 9 bases line up with TRBD2. The CDR3 length is 16 residues. V lost 6 bases to trimming and J lost 7 bases; unmatched junction nucleotides: 13. CDR1 and CDR2 (germline): SNHLY, FYNNEI. CDR3 sequence (DNA): TGTGCCAGCAGGGGGGTAGTAGCGGGAGTTCCTAATGAGCAGTTCTTC. Protein: CASRGVVAGVPNEQFF.